In this sample, the clone carrying this T cell receptor (beta chain) turned up once. Its specificity is unknown. Runs used v3.0 of the immunoSEQ assay and were done at survey level. The assay was immunoSEQ multiplex PCR, and TCRdb's table has in-frame clones only and misses some. The sample lists 15,000 to 20,000 clones, roughly nine tenths seen once, with about 8.9% in the top ten. The data were obtained in a study of long-term antiretroviral therapy in people with HIV. Study-wide results and caveats: Clones expanded before ART dominated the repertoire at all time points.

Treatment for every participant with HIV took place in the United States. Trimming took off 1 base at V and 6 bases at J, with 13 bases between the two ends. Germline loops: CDR1 SGHAT, CDR2 FQNNGV. This CDR3 contains 15 residues. The sample was unsorted PBMCs, taken 0.3 years after starting antiretroviral therapy. This TCR came from a man aged 55 to 70 with HIV. This chain connects TRBV11-2 to TRBJ2-1, with D tentatively TRBD1 (6 bases). The CDR3 spells CASSLGTEAPNEQFF. Written as DNA, the CDR3 is TGTGCCAGCAGCTTAGGGACAGAGGCTCCCAATGAGCAGTTCTTC. Full variable domain (rest looked up from reference TRBV11-2 and TRBJ2-1): EAGVAQSPRYKIIEKRQSVAFWCNPISGHATLYWYQQILGQGPKLLIQFQNNGVVDDSQLPKDRFSAERLKGVDSTLKIQPAKLEDSAVYLCASSLGTEAPNEQFFGPGTRLTVL.